Listed below are T cell receptor beta chains from one sample, sequenced in a study of cytomegalovirus exposure and HLA in healthy donors. TCRdb's table, derived via immunoSEQ multiplex PCR, lists solely in-frame clones and lacks some. This sample has 160,000 or so clones, with about three quarters found just once. The sequenced sample consisted of PBMCs. These receptors all come from a man in his forties in good health and CMV-seropositive. The CDR3 runs from the conserved cysteine through the conserved F or W. Each record gives: V gene, J gene, CDR3 protein.

v_gene: TRBV4-2
j_gene: TRBJ2-2
CDR3aa: CASSVGTKNTGELFF

v_gene: TRBV4-1
j_gene: TRBJ2-3
CDR3aa: CASSQGQGSPDTQYF

v_gene: TRBV11-2
j_gene: TRBJ2-4
CDR3aa: CASSFHPLEAKNSQYF

v_gene: TRBV11-3
j_gene: TRBJ1-2
CDR3aa: CASSLGTDYGYTF

v_gene: TRBV9
j_gene: TRBJ2-1
CDR3aa: CASSVDNRRGEQFF

v_gene: TRBV4-2
j_gene: TRBJ1-1
CDR3aa: CASSYNRVGGNTEAFF

v_gene: TRBV27
j_gene: TRBJ2-7
CDR3aa: CASSLQGDSYEQYF

v_gene: TRBV18
j_gene: TRBJ2-5
CDR3aa: CASSRGQQETQYF

v_gene: TRBV18
j_gene: TRBJ2-7
CDR3aa: CASSLSYEQYF

v_gene: TRBV25-1
j_gene: TRBJ2-1
CDR3aa: CASSELTSGRKNEQFF

v_gene: TRBV12-5
j_gene: TRBJ2-2
CDR3aa: CASGGGQNLNTGELFF

v_gene: TRBV10-3
j_gene: TRBJ2-5
CDR3aa: CAISEGGQTGQETQYF

v_gene: TRBV27
j_gene: TRBJ2-2
CDR3aa: CASSPAVNGELFF

v_gene: TRBV6-5
j_gene: TRBJ2-1
CDR3aa: CASSPRLAGNNEQFF

v_gene: TRBV12-5
j_gene: TRBJ1-2
CDR3aa: CASGWGQGFGGYTF

v_gene: TRBV12-5
j_gene: TRBJ2-1
CDR3aa: CASGLVPETRVGEQFF

v_gene: TRBV7-9
j_gene: TRBJ2-3
CDR3aa: CASTSAGAVLNTQYF

v_gene: TRBV5-6
j_gene: TRBJ1-2
CDR3aa: CASRLGQGTYGYTF

v_gene: TRBV6-4
j_gene: TRBJ2-1
CDR3aa: CASSEASGRARDEQFF

v_gene: TRBV6-1
j_gene: TRBJ1-6
CDR3aa: CASLSGGADNSPLHF

v_gene: TRBV5-1
j_gene: TRBJ1-2
CDR3aa: CASSLEDRRGGYTF

v_gene: TRBV5-1
j_gene: TRBJ2-5
CDR3aa: CASSLSPSGGQETQYF

v_gene: TRBV25-1
j_gene: TRBJ1-5
CDR3aa: CASSPGQGDQPQHF

v_gene: TRBV9
j_gene: TRBJ1-4
CDR3aa: CASNSGGGEKLFF

v_gene: TRBV11-2
j_gene: TRBJ1-2
CDR3aa: CASSRNPGTDYGYTF

v_gene: TRBV28
j_gene: TRBJ2-7
CDR3aa: CASSSGGSYEQYF

v_gene: TRBV10-3
j_gene: TRBJ1-4
CDR3aa: CAISEPGNNEKLFF

v_gene: TRBV2
j_gene: TRBJ2-5
CDR3aa: CASSRDRGQETQYF

v_gene: TRBV7-9
j_gene: TRBJ2-1
CDR3aa: CASSFWQAPYNEQFF

v_gene: TRBV6-5
j_gene: TRBJ2-7
CDR3aa: CASSYGPGLFYEQYF

v_gene: TRBV5-4
j_gene: TRBJ2-7
CDR3aa: CASSPVQRESEQYF

v_gene: TRBV5-1
j_gene: TRBJ2-3
CDR3aa: CASSLSGTSGTSTDTQYF

v_gene: TRBV9
j_gene: TRBJ2-1
CDR3aa: CASSSEGTGEFF